A selection of T cell receptor beta chains follows, all from one sample in a study of shared clonotypes between healthy human individuals. This table comes from immunoSEQ multiplex PCR, and its TCRdb copy is limited to in-frame clones, with some not included. The table has around 2.1 million clones, 85% to 95% seen once. What was sequenced was naive CD8+ T cells from PBMCs. The receptors stem from a man younger than 35 in good health. Some clones in this sample may be carry-over from other donors' samples. Each CDR3 is given with its conserved first and last residue. D genes are given only for firm matches. Size values are once, few and many counts, or a class for expanded clones, and some rows have none.

d_call: NA; clone_size: few; v_call: TRBV4-1; j_call: TRBJ1-1; cdr3_length: 16; cdr3_aa: CASSQDLDRHPTEAFF; cdr3_nt: TGCGCCAGCAGCCAAGATCTCGACAGACATCCCACTGAAGCTTTCTTT
d_call: TRBD2; clone_size: NA; v_call: TRBV6-5; j_call: TRBJ2-7; cdr3_length: 15; cdr3_aa: CASSDRTSGIYEQYF; cdr3_nt: TGTGCCAGCAGCGACCGGACTAGCGGTATCTACGAGCAGTACTTC
d_call: TRBD2; clone_size: NA; v_call: TRBV30; j_call: TRBJ2-7; cdr3_length: 16; cdr3_aa: CAWSVRSSGMVYEQYF; cdr3_nt: TGTGCCTGGAGTGTACGGTCTAGCGGAATGGTCTACGAGCAGTACTTC
d_call: NA; clone_size: NA; v_call: TRBV27; j_call: TRBJ1-4; cdr3_length: 15; cdr3_aa: CASSWERGALRELFF; cdr3_nt: TGTGCCAGCAGTTGGGAGCGGGGGGCGCTGAGGGAACTGTTTTTT
d_call: NA; clone_size: NA; v_call: TRBV19; j_call: TRBJ1-5; cdr3_length: 18; cdr3_aa: CASSPGPLLVDRNQPQHF; cdr3_nt: TGTGCCAGTAGCCCGGGACCTCTCCTCGTTGATCGCAATCAGCCCCAGCATTTT
d_call: NA; clone_size: NA; v_call: TRBV6-5; j_call: TRBJ1-2; cdr3_length: 11; cdr3_aa: CASSWGHGYTF; cdr3_nt: TGTGCCAGCAGTTGGGGGCACGGCTACACCTTC
d_call: TRBD2; clone_size: NA; v_call: TRBV6-6; j_call: TRBJ2-7; cdr3_length: 14; cdr3_aa: CASSYSAGAYEQYF; cdr3_nt: TGTGCCAGCAGTTACTCTGCGGGGGCCTACGAGCAGTACTTC
d_call: TRBD2; clone_size: NA; v_call: TRBV9; j_call: TRBJ2-3; cdr3_length: 17; cdr3_aa: CASSIGTSGKSTDTQYF; cdr3_nt: TGTGCCAGCAGCATCGGGACTAGCGGGAAATCCACAGATACGCAGTATTTT
d_call: TRBD1; clone_size: NA; v_call: TRBV10-3; j_call: TRBJ2-7; cdr3_length: 14; cdr3_aa: CAIRTGLRSYEQYF; cdr3_nt: TGTGCCATCAGGACAGGGTTGCGGTCCTACGAGCAGTACTTC
d_call: NA; clone_size: NA; v_call: TRBV4-1; j_call: TRBJ2-7; cdr3_length: 15; cdr3_aa: CASSQRLTGSYEQYF; cdr3_nt: TGCGCCAGCAGCCAACGCCTCACAGGGAGCTACGAGCAGTACTTC
d_call: NA; clone_size: NA; v_call: TRBV7-2; j_call: TRBJ2-7; cdr3_length: 13; cdr3_aa: CASSLAGRSEQYF; cdr3_nt: TGTGCCAGCAGCTTAGCTGGCAGGTCGGAGCAGTACTTC
d_call: NA; clone_size: once; v_call: TRBV28; j_call: TRBJ2-3; cdr3_length: 18; cdr3_aa: CASSHPPGLERSTDTQYF; cdr3_nt: TGTGCCAGCAGTCATCCCCCCGGTCTCGAGCGGAGCACAGATACGCAGTATTTT
d_call: NA; clone_size: NA; v_call: TRBV28; j_call: TRBJ2-7; cdr3_length: 16; cdr3_aa: CASSDPGEPTAYEQYF; cdr3_nt: TGTGCCAGCAGTGACCCGGGGGAGCCGACCGCCTACGAGCAGTACTTC